This entry concerns a single T cell receptor (beta chain). Its specificity is not known. This specimen comes from a study of cytomegalovirus exposure and HLA in healthy donors. Whole-study findings and limits: Per published accounts, TCR beta sequences correctly predicted the HLA-A and HLA-B alleles of most subjects. Another analysis was done later, and it associated 16,951 TCR beta sequences with HLA alleles at 0.05 false discovery rate.

PCR involved 60 Vbeta and 13 Jbeta primers. Assay: immunoSEQ multiplex PCR; the TCRdb copy retains only in-frame clones and omits some. The sample shows a few hundred thousand clones, 80% to 90% of them seen only once. CDR3 size: 17 residues. V lost 0 bases to trimming and J lost 0 bases, with 16 bases between them. Per the germline V gene, CDR1 is SGDLS and CDR2 is YYNGEE. This chain connects TRBV9 to TRBJ2-7; D unresolved. Sequenced sample: PBMCs. This TCR was recovered from a man younger than 45 in good health and CMV-seronegative. CDR3 nucleotides: TGTGCCAGCAGCGTAGAGAGACTCTTTCCGGGCTCCTACGAGCAGTACTTC. Protein product: CASSVERLFPGSYEQYF.